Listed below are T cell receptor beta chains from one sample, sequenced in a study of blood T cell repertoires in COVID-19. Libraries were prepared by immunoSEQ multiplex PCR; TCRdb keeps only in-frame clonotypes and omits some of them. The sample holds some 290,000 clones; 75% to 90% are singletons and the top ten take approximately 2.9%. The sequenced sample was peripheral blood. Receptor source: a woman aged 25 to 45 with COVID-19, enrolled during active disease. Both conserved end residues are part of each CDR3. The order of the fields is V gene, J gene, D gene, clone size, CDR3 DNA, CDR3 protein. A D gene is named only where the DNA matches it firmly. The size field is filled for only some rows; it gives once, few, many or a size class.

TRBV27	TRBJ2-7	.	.	TGTGCCAGCAGTTTAGAGGGCAGCCGACTAGGCTACGAGCAGTACTTC	CASSLEGSRLGYEQYF
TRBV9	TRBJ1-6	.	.	TGTGCCAGCAGCCCCCGGCCGCGGAATTCACCCCTCCACTTT	CASSPRPRNSPLHF
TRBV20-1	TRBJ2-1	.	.	TGCAGTGCTAGTATCGGTCTTGCCTCCTACAATGAGCAGTTCTTC	CSASIGLASYNEQFF
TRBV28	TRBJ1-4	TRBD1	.	TGTGCCAGCAGTTTATACCCACAGGGGGCAGGTGAAAAACTGTTTTTT	CASSLYPQGAGEKLFF
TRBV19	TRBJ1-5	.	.	TGTGCCAGTAGCTATTATTCGGGGCAGGGAAGAAGGGGGAGCAATCAGCCCCAGCATTTT	CASSYYSGQGRRGSNQPQHF
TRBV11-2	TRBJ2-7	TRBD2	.	TGTGCCAGCAGCTTTGGGAGGATAGCGGGATCTTGGGACTTC	CASSFGRIAGSWDF
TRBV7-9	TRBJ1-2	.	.	TGTGCCAGCAGCTTGGGGGGGGGACCCCCAGGAGGCTACACCTTC	CASSLGGGPPGGYTF
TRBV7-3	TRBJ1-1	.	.	TGTGCCAGCAGCTTAACGACGACAGATAACACTGAAGCTTTCTTT	CASSLTTTDNTEAFF
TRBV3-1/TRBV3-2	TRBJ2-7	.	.	TGTGCCAGCAGCCAAGCTATCCACGAGCAGTACTTC	CASSQAIHEQYF
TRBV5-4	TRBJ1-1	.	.	TGTGCCAGCAGCTTGGGTCAGGGCGAAGCTTTCTTT	CASSLGQGEAFF
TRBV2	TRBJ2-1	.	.	TGTGCCAGCAGTGTAACAGGTTACAATGAGCAGTTCTTC	CASSVTGYNEQFF
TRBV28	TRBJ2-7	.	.	TGTGCCAGCAGTGCGACGGCAACGGGGTCCTACGAGCAGTACTTC	CASSATATGSYEQYF
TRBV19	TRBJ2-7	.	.	TGTGCCAGTAGCCTAGACAGCGCCAAAAACTACGAGCAGTACTTC	CASSLDSAKNYEQYF
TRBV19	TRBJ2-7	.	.	TGTGCCAGTTCCTACGATGTAGACTACGCCGCCTACGAGCAGTACTTC	CASSYDVDYAAYEQYF
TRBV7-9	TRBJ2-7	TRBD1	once	TGTGCCAGCAGCTCACCCGGGACAGGGGATTACGAGCAGTACTTC	CASSSPGTGDYEQYF
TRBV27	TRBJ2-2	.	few	TGTGCCAGCAGTTTAAGAGGGAGGATAAACACCGGGGAGCTGTTTTTT	CASSLRGRINTGELFF
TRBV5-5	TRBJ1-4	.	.	TGTGCCAGCAGCTTGGCCACGAGGCCAACTAATGAAAAACTGTTTTTT	CASSLATRPTNEKLFF
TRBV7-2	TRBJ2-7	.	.	TGTGCCAGCAGCTTAAGGGGCGCATCGCCCTACGAGCAGTACTTC	CASSLRGASPYEQYF
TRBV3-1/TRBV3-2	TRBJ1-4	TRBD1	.	TGTGCCAGCAGCCTTGCTCCGGGACAGGGGTGGCTCCGAGAAAAACTGTTTTTT	CASSLAPGQGWLREKLFF
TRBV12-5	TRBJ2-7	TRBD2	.	TGTGCTAGTGCCTTGCGGGGGGGCGGACTAGCGGGCACCAGCTCCTACGAGCAGTACTTC	CASALRGGGLAGTSSYEQYF
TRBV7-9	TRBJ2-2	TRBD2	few	TGTGCCAGCAGCTTAGTAGCGGGAGGGACAAACACCGGGGAGCTGTTTTTT	CASSLVAGGTNTGELFF
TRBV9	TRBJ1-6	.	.	TGTGCCAGCAGCGTAGTCGAGGGAGGTTCACCCCTCCACTTT	CASSVVEGGSPLHF
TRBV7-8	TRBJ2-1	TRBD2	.	TGTGCCAGCAGCTTAAGTTCACTAGCGGGAAGATACAATGAGCAGTTCTTC	CASSLSSLAGRYNEQFF
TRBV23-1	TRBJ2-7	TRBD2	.	TGCGCCAGCAGTCATCCCCCGGGACTAGCGGGAGTCCACGAGCAGTACTTC	CASSHPPGLAGVHEQYF
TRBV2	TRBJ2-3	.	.	TGTGCCAGCAGTGCGGAGGATCGGGGGGATACGCAGTATTTT	CASSAEDRGDTQYF
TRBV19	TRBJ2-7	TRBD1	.	TGTGCCAGTAGTCTCGGGACAGGGAGCTACGAGCAGTACTTC	CASSLGTGSYEQYF
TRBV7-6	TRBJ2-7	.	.	TGTGCCAGCAGCTTAGGTCAGGGGCATCCCTACGAGCAGTACTTC	CASSLGQGHPYEQYF
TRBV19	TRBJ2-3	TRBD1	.	TGTGCCAGTAGCGGGACAGGGGGCACAGATACGCAGTATTTT	CASSGTGGTDTQYF
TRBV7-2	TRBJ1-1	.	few	TGTGCCAGCAGCTTAGAGTATCGTAGCCTTGAAGCTTTCTTT	CASSLEYRSLEAFF
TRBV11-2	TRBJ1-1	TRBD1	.	TGTGCCAGCAGCTTATCCGGGACAGGGGTTACTGAAGCTTTCTTT	CASSLSGTGVTEAFF
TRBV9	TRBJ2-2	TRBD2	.	TGTGCCAGCAGCGTTCAGACTAGCGGGAACACCGGGGAGCTGTTTTTT	CASSVQTSGNTGELFF
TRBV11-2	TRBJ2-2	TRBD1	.	TGTGCCAGCAGCATGGGACAGGGTTACACCGGGGAGCTGTTTTTT	CASSMGQGYTGELFF
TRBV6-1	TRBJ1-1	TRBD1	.	TGTGCCAGCAGTGAGGAAGGACAGGGCAGGAACACTGAAGCTTTCTTT	CASSEEGQGRNTEAFF
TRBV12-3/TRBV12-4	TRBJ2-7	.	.	TGTGCCAGCAGTTTAATCTCTTCCTACGAGCAGTACTTC	CASSLISSYEQYF
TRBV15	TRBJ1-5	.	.	TGTGCCACCAGCGGGGATAGAACGGGATACCGGTCGGGAGGCAATCAGCCCCAGCATTTT	CATSGDRTGYRSGGNQPQHF
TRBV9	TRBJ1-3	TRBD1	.	TGTGCCAGCAGCGTAGTGGGACAGGGGATAGGAAACACCATATATTTT	CASSVVGQGIGNTIYF
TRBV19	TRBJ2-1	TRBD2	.	TGTGCCAGTAGCACCAGCGGGAGTTGGCGAGATGAGCAGTTCTTC	CASSTSGSWRDEQFF
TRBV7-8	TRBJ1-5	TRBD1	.	TGTGCCAGCAGCGCCGGACAGGGGGTATATAGCAATCAGCCCCAGCATTTT	CASSAGQGVYSNQPQHF
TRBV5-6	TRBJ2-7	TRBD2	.	TGTGCCAGCAGCTTTACTAGCGGGAGCCACGAGCAGTACTTC	CASSFTSGSHEQYF
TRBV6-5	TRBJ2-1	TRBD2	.	TGTGCCAGCAGAGAGACTAGCGGGAACAATGAGCAGTTCTTC	CASRETSGNNEQFF
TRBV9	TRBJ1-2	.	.	TGTGCCAGCAGCGTAGGATCCAGGGATTTCTATGGCTACACCTTC	CASSVGSRDFYGYTF
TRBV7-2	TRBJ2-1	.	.	TGTGCCAGCAGCTTGGCCGGGTGGAATGAGCAGTTCTTC	CASSLAGWNEQFF
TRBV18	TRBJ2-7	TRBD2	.	TGTGCCAGCTCACCTACTAGCGGTAGCTCCTACGAGCAGTACTTC	CASSPTSGSSYEQYF
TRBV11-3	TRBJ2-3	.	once	TGTGCCAGCAGCCCAGGCCCATCCGGAGATACGCAGTATTTT	CASSPGPSGDTQYF
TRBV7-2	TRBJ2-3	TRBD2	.	TGTGCCAGCAGCTTATCGGTAGCGGGGGGCACAGATACGCAGTATTTT	CASSLSVAGGTDTQYF
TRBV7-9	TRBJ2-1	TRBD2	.	TGTGCCAGCAGCCATCCGGGACTAGCGAGCTCCTACAATGAGCAGTTCTTC	CASSHPGLASSYNEQFF
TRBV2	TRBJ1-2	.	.	TGTGCCAGCAGTGGAAGTGATGGAGGGGATTACACCTTC	CASSGSDGGDYTF
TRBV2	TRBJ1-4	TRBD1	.	TGTGCCAGCAGTGTGGTCAGGGGGGAAAATGAAAAACTGTTTTTT	CASSVVRGENEKLFF
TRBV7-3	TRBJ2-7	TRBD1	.	TGTGCCAGCAGCTCGACAGGGATTAGCGACGAGCAGTACTTC	CASSSTGISDEQYF
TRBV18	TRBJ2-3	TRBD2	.	TGTGCCAGCTCACCGTTGACTCGGGAGGGAACAGATACGCAGTATTTT	CASSPLTREGTDTQYF
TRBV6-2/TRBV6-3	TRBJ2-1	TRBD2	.	TGTGCCAGCAGTTACTCGAGTCGGCCCAGCCGCGGGGGGCAGTTCTTC	CASSYSSRPSRGGQFF
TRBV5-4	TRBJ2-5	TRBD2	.	TGTGCCAGCAGCTCGACCCTTAGCGGGAGGGCCGGGGCGGAGACCCAGTACTTC	CASSSTLSGRAGAETQYF
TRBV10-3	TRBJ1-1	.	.	TGTGCCATCAGTGTGGGAACTCCAGGGCTCACTGAAGCTTTCTTT	CAISVGTPGLTEAFF
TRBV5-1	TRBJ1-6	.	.	TGCGCCAGCAGCTTCGAGAGCTCCTATAATTCACCCCTCCACTTT	CASSFESSYNSPLHF